What follows are 21 T cell receptor beta chains derived from one specimen sequenced in a study of OX40 agonist ivuxolimab in advanced cancers. Here immunoSEQ multiplex PCR was the method, and the copy in TCRdb shows in-frame clones only, minus some. The sample shows about 42,000 clones, approximately 78% of them seen only once. The sample here was CD4+ or CD8+ T cells sorted from blood, taken in a trial of the OX40 agonist ivuxolimab. These TCRs come from an adult with an advanced solid tumor such as melanoma, head and neck, liver or kidney cancer.

DNA for the CDR3: TGTGCCAGCGGGACAGGGGGCTACGAGCAGTACGTC. Translating gives CASGTGGYEQYV. The J gene is TRBJ2-7, the V gene TRBV28, with 11 positions matching TRBD1. The ends lost 8 bases at V and 3 bases at J; junction bases unmatched: 0. The germline CDR1 and CDR2 sequences are MDHEN and SYDVKM. CDR3 length: 12 amino acids.

V usage is TRBV5-6 and J usage is TRBJ1-3; TRBD1 is a possible D gene (6 bases). V was cut by 2 bases and J by 0 bases, with 15 bases left in between. The germline V gene encodes CDR1 SGHDT and CDR2 YYEEEE. The CDR3 covers 17 residues. Here the CDR3 DNA reads TGTGCCAGCAGCTTTAGCACAGGGCTAGGCTCTGGAAACACCATATATTTT. Translating gives CASSFSTGLGSGNTIYF.

CDR3 DNA sequence: TGTGCCAGCAGCTTGGGGCAGGGGGCAACCGGGGAGCTGTTTTTT. This sequence encodes CASSLGQGATGELFF. The chain is built from TRBV7-9 and TRBJ2-2; 8 nucleotides align to TRBD1. CDR1 and CDR2 from the germline V gene are SEHNR and FQNEAQ (reference sequence). The CDR3 runs 15 residues. With V trimmed by 3 bases and J by 5 bases, 5 bases remained unmatched.

The chain combines TRBV7-9 with TRBJ2-2; D unresolved. The germline V and J ends were trimmed by 5 bases and 7 bases, with 11 bases remaining between them. This CDR3 is 13 amino acids long. The germline V gene has CDR1 SEHNR and CDR2 FQNEAQ (reference sequence). The CDR3 DNA reads TGTGCCAGCAGCCCGAGGCAGGACGGGGAGCTGTTTTTT. Its translation: CASSPRQDGELFF.

The V call is TRBV7-9, the J call TRBJ1-1; no definite D call. CDR1 is SEHNR and CDR2 is FQNEAQ in the germline V gene (reference sequence). Trimming shortened V by 3 bases and J by 1 base, and 6 bases separated the two germline ends. The CDR3 runs 13 residues. For the CDR3, the DNA is TGTGCCAGCAGCTTTTCAGGGAACACTGAAGCTTTCTTT. Residues: CASSFSGNTEAFF.

J is TRBJ2-1 and V is TRBV4-3, with D possibly being TRBD2 (6 bases). The germline V gene encodes CDR1 LGHNA and CDR2 YSLEER. This CDR3 comprises 14 residues. V dropped 0 bases and J dropped 10 bases, with 13 bases sitting between them. CDR3 sequence (DNA): TGCGCCAGCAGCCAAGATTGGGACTTTAGCGAGCAGTTCTTC. As protein: CASSQDWDFSEQFF.

This chain links TRBV11-3 with TRBJ2-3; D is unclear. Between the trimmed V and J ends, which lost 3 bases and 5 bases, there was a span of 12 bases. The CDR3 totals 14 residues. CDR1 is SGHNT and CDR2 is YENEEA in the germline V gene. The DNA of the CDR3 is TGTGCCAGCAGCTTGGAGCTTTGGGGAGATACGCAGTATTTT. Protein sequence: CASSLELWGDTQYF.

This sequence joins TRBV15 and TRBJ2-7; 9 bases are a match to TRBD2. Germline V gives CDR1 LNHNV, CDR2 YYDKDF (reference sequence). With V trimmed by 1 base and J by 7 bases, 11 bases remained unmatched. CDR3 size: 16 residues. The CDR3 DNA sequence: TGTGCCACCAGCAGAGCCAGGCGGGAGGGCCCTTATGAGCAGTACTTC. The encoded protein is CATSRARREGPYEQYF.

The chain has TRBV6-5 and TRBJ1-1; the match to TRBD1 covers 8 bases. V was clipped by 5 bases and J by 5 bases; unmatched bases: 1. The CDR3 has 12 residues. Germline V gives CDR1 MNHEY, CDR2 SVGAGI. This CDR3 reads CASSRTGTEAFF. The CDR3 DNA follows: TGTGCCAGCAGTCGGACAGGGACTGAAGCTTTCTTT.

The chain is built from TRBV5-1 and TRBJ1-2, with 10 bases fitting TRBD1. V shed 3 bases, J shed 8 bases, and the junction held 13 bases outside the gene matches. The germline CDR1 and CDR2 sequences are SGHRS and YFSETQ. This CDR3 has 16 amino acids. This CDR3 is CASSSPSGTGVGGYTF. In DNA form, the CDR3 reads TGCGCCAGCAGCTCGCCCTCCGGGACAGGGGTGGGCGGCTACACCTTC.

J is TRBJ2-5 and V is TRBV18; 10 positions agree with TRBD2. Germline V gives CDR1 KGHSH, CDR2 LQKENI. There are 17 residues in the CDR3. J lost 3 bases, V lost 0 bases, and 7 bases had no gene match. CDR3 sequence reads: CASSPPEGLAGEETQYF. For the CDR3, the DNA is TGTGCCAGCTCACCACCCGAGGGTCTAGCGGGAGAAGAGACCCAGTACTTC.

The V gene is TRBV2, the J gene TRBJ1-6; D perhaps matches TRBD1 (6 bases). CDR3 length: 14 residues. Germline lookup yields CDR1 SNHLY and CDR2 FYNNEI. With 7 bases removed from V and 8 bases from J, the gap between germline ends came to 15 bases. CDR3 residues: CASTLTGGDSPLHF. CDR3 nucleotide sequence: TGTGCCAGCACTTTGACAGGCGGGGATTCACCCCTCCACTTT.

J is TRBJ2-1 and V is TRBV5-6, with D unresolved. This CDR3 spans 15 amino acids. Trimming stripped 2 bases from V and 5 bases from J, with 14 bases between. Germline V gene data show CDR1 as SGHDT and CDR2 as YYEEEE. The CDR3, as DNA: TGTGCCAGCAGCTTAGGGTGGGCCCGGGACAATGAGCAGTTCTTC. Its protein product is CASSLGWARDNEQFF.

On this clone itself: The junction departs from the called germline gene at one end, perhaps through a read error. The chain links TRBV11-2 to TRBJ2-1; a possible D gene is TRBD2 (6 bases). The CDR3 extends over 16 amino acids. CDR1 SGHAT and CDR2 FQNNGV come from the germline V gene. CDR3 residues: CASSPSSAVSNNEQFF. The CDR3 DNA reads as TGTGCCAGCAGCCCCTCTAGCGCCGTCTCCAACAATGAGCAGTTCTTC.

The chain uses TRBV5-4 and TRBJ1-5, with 10 bases matching TRBD1. Germline trimming cut 5 bases from V and 7 bases from J; bases unmatched to any gene: 3. CDR3 length: 13 residues. CDR1 and CDR2 from the germline V gene are SGHNT and YYREEE (reference sequence). The CDR3 DNA follows: TGTGCCAGCAGTGTGGACAGGGGGCAGCCCCAGCATTTT. Its protein product is CASSVDRGQPQHF.

In nucleotides, the CDR3 is TGCGCCAGCAGCTTGTTGCTCGCGAGTGACACTGAAGCTTTCTTT. This encodes CASSLLLASDTEAFF. The chain joins TRBV5-1 to TRBJ1-1; D remains unclear. V dropped 1 base and J dropped 3 bases, with 13 bases sitting between them. CDR3 length: 15 amino acids. Germline V gene lookup returns CDR1 SGHRS and CDR2 YFSETQ.

The chain carries TRBV11-3 and TRBJ2-2; 14 bases fit TRBD2. The V gene's germline CDR1 is SGHNT and CDR2 YENEEA. V was clipped by 5 bases and J by 4 bases; unmatched bases: 9. The CDR3 totals 18 residues. CDR3 in amino acids: CASSETGTSGRATGELFF. The CDR3, as DNA: TGTGCCAGCAGCGAGACCGGGACTAGCGGGAGAGCCACCGGGGAGCTGTTTTTT. The full variable domain, in which reference TRBV11-3 and TRBJ2-2 provide the parts outside the CDR3, is EAGVVQSPRYKIIEKKQPVAFWCNPISGHNTLYWYLQNLGQGPELLIRYENEEAVDDSQLPKDRFSAERLKGVDSTLKIQPAELGDSAVYLCASSETGTSGRATGELFFGEGSRLTVL.

The chain has TRBV29-1 and TRBJ1-1; D unresolved. Deletions cut 5 bases from V and 5 bases from J, with 15 bases between. This CDR3 spans 13 amino acids. Germline CDR1 SQVTM, CDR2 ANQGSEA. CDR3 in DNA: TGCAGCGTTAGGGTTTTCGCGGAGACTGAAGCTTTCTTT. This gives the protein CSVRVFAETEAFF.

The chain employs TRBV1 and TRBJ1-2; TRBD1, the table's D call, was not compared with the DNA. TRBV1 has pseudogene status. The CDR3 runs to 19 residues. CDR3 in amino acids: CTSSQRPGTGKVDDYGYTF. As DNA, the CDR3 is TGCACCAGCAGCCAAAGGCCCGGGACAGGGAAGGTTGATGACTATGGCTACACCTTC.

In its sample, this clone was seen once. The rearrangement links TRBV30 to TRBJ1-1; D call uncertain. V lost 1 base and J lost 0, with 6 bases in between. This CDR3 contains 13 residues. Germline CDR1 reads GTSNPN; CDR2 reads SVGIG (reference sequence). Here the CDR3 DNA reads TGTGCCTGGAGTGAATACTTGAACACTGAAGCTTTCTTT. It translates to CAWSEYLNTEAFF.

The chain joins TRBV7-2 to TRBJ2-3; D remains ambiguous. The CDR3 totals 11 residues. Trimming shortened V by 5 bases and J by 6 bases, and 6 bases separated the two germline ends. The germline CDR1 and CDR2 sequences are SGHTA and FQGNSA. The CDR3 region is CASSPRDTQYF. The CDR3 coding sequence is TGTGCCAGCAGCCCGAGGGATACGCAGTATTTT.